Listed below are T cell receptor beta chains from one sample, sequenced in a study of spatial heterogeneity in lung cancer. TCRdb fed the 5' RACE reads into MiXCR, producing one record per CDR3 protein. The repertoire holds over 75,000 distinct CDR3 sequences, with roughly a fifth as singletons. The sample here was PBMCs, taken at surgery. These receptors came from a male donor with early-stage non-small cell lung cancer. CDR3s leave out the opening cysteine and the closing phenylalanine or tryptophan.

j_gene	v_gene	CDR3aa
TRBJ2-1	TRBV18	ASSPPSTGEQF
TRBJ2-2	TRBV9	ASSAGQSDTGELF
TRBJ2-4	TRBV30	AWSAGQGDIQY
TRBJ2-1	TRBV20-1	SARLAGGHNEQF
TRBJ1-1	TRBV5-1	ASSPPGQGGPEAF
TRBJ2-3	TRBV24-1	ATSDPGLATDTQY
TRBJ2-1	TRBV7-6	ASSPRDSVGGPEQF
TRBJ2-5	TRBV7-7	ASSPPWEGETQY
TRBJ2-5	TRBV7-2	ASSPLGAQETQY
TRBJ2-3	TRBV7-2	ASSFELGNTQY
TRBJ2-3	TRBV2	ASSEWVGVPSTDTQY
TRBJ2-7	TRBV5-6	ASRFGQGGSYEQY
TRBJ1-5	TRBV9	ASSVSSQANQPQH
TRBJ2-3	TRBV20-1	SATGTSGTTDTQY
TRBJ1-4	TRBV12-3/TRBV12-4	ASSRPGTDNEKLF
TRBJ2-7	TRBV7-6	ASSLDRALSYEQY
TRBJ1-1	TRBV9	ASRIRGHTEAF
TRBJ2-2	TRBV15	VTSPRGTNTGELF